This entry lists 24 T cell receptor beta chains sequenced from one sample in a study of CD8 T cells in ankylosing spondylitis. Notes on the study in general: For ankylosing spondylitis blood, a TCR beta motif of seven to nine highly homologous variants appeared characteristic.

Each CDR3 protein gets one entry after TCRdb re-called the 5' RACE reads with MiXCR. The sample consists of a few hundred thousand distinct CDR3 sequences, approximately 20% of them appearing once. No antigen has been identified for these receptors. The source material was blood, either unsorted or a sorted T cell fraction (not recorded which). These receptors were taken from a male donor with ankylosing spondylitis.

This clonotype has at least ten counts. The rearrangement links TRBV12-3 or TRBV12-4 to TRBJ2-2, with 11 bases lining up with TRBD2. Unmatched junction bases numbered 8, after V lost 6 bases and J lost 5 bases. The CDR3 extends over 16 amino acids. The CDR3 loop is CASSPRLAGRTGELFF. The CDR3 DNA follows: TGTGCCAGCAGCCCTAGACTAGCGGGAAGGACCGGGGAGCTGTTTTTT.

Only a few counts were recorded for this clonotype. The chain recombines TRBV7-9 with TRBJ1-1, with 8 nucleotides matching TRBD1. The CDR3 is 14 residues long. Germline-derived CDR1 and CDR2 are SEHNR and FQNEAQ (reference sequence). V was pared by 5 bases and J by 9 bases, with 11 bases of the junction left unmatched. CDR3 sequence reads: CASSESVDRGKAFF. In DNA form, the CDR3 reads TGTGCCAGCAGCGAATCCGTCGACAGGGGAAAAGCTTTCTTT.

In its sample, this clonotype was seen a few times. The chain combines TRBV3-1 with TRBJ1-1; D ambiguous. Trimming stripped 3 bases from V and 4 bases from J, with 12 bases between. The CDR3 is 14 amino acids. The V gene's germline CDR1 is LGHDT and CDR2 YNNKEL (reference sequence). CDR3 nucleotide sequence: TGTGCCAGCAGCCACTCACAACTGTTCACTGAAGCTTTCTTT. Its translation is CASSHSQLFTEAFF.

This clonotype showed up just a few times. CDR3: CASRSGQIYNEQFF. The CDR3 DNA follows: TGTGCCAGCAGATCCGGACAGATTTACAATGAGCAGTTCTTC. This chain uses TRBV12-3 or TRBV12-4 with TRBJ2-1, with TRBD1 as a possible D gene (6 bases). This CDR3 contains 14 residues. The V gene lost 6 bases and the J gene lost 4 bases, with 13 bases spanning the gap.

The chain joins TRBV7-9 to TRBJ2-2, with a weak D call TRBD1 (6 bases). Germline V gene data show CDR1 as SEHNR and CDR2 as FQNEAQ (reference sequence). The V end lost 1 base, the J end lost 7 bases, and 13 bases lay between the germline ends. The CDR3 consists of 15 residues. DNA of the CDR3: TGTGCCAGCAGCTTAGATGGACAGCGGAGCGGGGAGCTGTTTTTT. This translates into CASSLDGQRSGELFF.

The chain links TRBV9 to TRBJ2-7; 9 bases align to TRBD1. The CDR3 is 15 amino acids. CDR1 SGDLS and CDR2 YYNGEE come from the germline V gene. V lost 3 bases to trimming and J lost 0 bases; unmatched junction nucleotides: 4. CDR3 protein: CASSERDRASYEQYF. Here the CDR3 DNA reads TGTGCCAGCAGCGAACGGGACAGGGCCTCCTACGAGCAGTACTTC.

This clonotype was counted only a few times. The chain recombines TRBV6-5 with TRBJ1-4; 7 bases match TRBD1. CDR3 length: 12 amino acids. In germline, CDR1 is MNHEY, CDR2 SVGAGI. J was trimmed by 8 bases and V by 8 bases; bases with no gene match: 5. The CDR3 reads CASGQGEEKLFF. CDR3 DNA sequence: TGTGCCAGCGGGCAGGGGGAGGAAAAACTGTTTTTT.

This clonotype was recorded a few times. V gene TRBV5-1 combines with J gene TRBJ2-7, with D perhaps TRBD2 (6 bases). This CDR3 contains 14 residues. The V end lost 4 bases, the J end lost 9 bases, and 20 bases lay between the germline ends. Germline CDR1 is SGHRS and CDR2 is YFSETQ. The CDR3 sequence: CASSLGPFEEGQYF. CDR3 nucleotide sequence: TGCGCCAGCAGCCTGGGACCCTTCGAGGAGGGGCAGTACTTC.

The chain combines TRBV5-6 with TRBJ2-7, with 12 bases lining up with TRBD2. Germline V gene sequence: CDR1 SGHDT, CDR2 YYEEEE. This CDR3 contains 16 residues. The trim removed 0 bases at V and 2 bases at J, leaving 3 bases unmatched. CDR3 nucleotide sequence: TGTGCCAGCAGCTTGGGGACTAGCGGGGCGACCTACGAGCAGTACTTC. Translating it yields CASSLGTSGATYEQYF.

The V gene is TRBV28, the J gene TRBJ2-5; 8 bases align to TRBD2. The CDR3 runs to 15 residues. The V gene's germline CDR1 is MDHEN and CDR2 SYDVKM. V lost 6 bases to trimming and J lost 2 bases; unmatched junction nucleotides: 8. Here the CDR3 DNA reads TGTGCCAGCAGCTCCGGGGGGGACGGGCAAGAGACCCAGTACTTC. Amino acid sequence: CASSSGGDGQETQYF.

The V gene is TRBV5-1, the J gene TRBJ2-7; the D gene is possibly TRBD1 (5 bases). The CDR3 consists of 18 residues. Germline CDR1 is SGHRS and CDR2 is YFSETQ. V lost 1 base, J lost 0 bases, and 20 bases lay in between. In nucleotides, the CDR3 is TGCGCCAGCAGCTTGAGGGGCAGACTTTCCTTTACCTCCTACGAGCAGTACTTC. It yields the protein CASSLRGRLSFTSYEQYF.

V gene TRBV5-1 combines with J gene TRBJ2-7; D remains unclear. This CDR3 region has 14 residues. Germline values: CDR1 SGHRS, CDR2 YFSETQ. Trimming took 0 bases from V and 5 from J, leaving 12 bases between them. This CDR3 is CASSLVPDVHEQYF. The CDR3 bases are TGCGCCAGCAGCTTGGTGCCTGATGTCCACGAGCAGTACTTC.

Concerning this clonotype itself: One end of the junction fails to match germline, which may point to a read error. V usage is TRBV7-7 and J usage is TRBJ2-2; no reliable D call. CDR1 and CDR2 (germline): SSHAT, FNYEAQ (reference sequence). The CDR3 has 16 residues. The CDR3 nucleotides read TGTGCTAGCAGCTTAGTGTCGGCAGAAAACACCGGGGAGCTGTTTTTT. Its translation: CASSLVSAENTGELFF.

This clonotype has ten or more counts. V gene TRBV9 combines with J gene TRBJ1-2; D unclear. Germline V gene lookup returns CDR1 SGDLS and CDR2 YYNGEE. V was pared by 4 bases and J by 5 bases, with 18 bases between. This CDR3 comprises 15 residues. The CDR3: CASSPHRSPGYGYTF. Written as DNA, the CDR3 is TGTGCCAGCAGCCCACACCGATCCCCCGGGTATGGCTACACCTTC.

This chain joins TRBV4-1 and TRBJ1-6; D remains ambiguous. The CDR3 has 14 amino acids. Per the germline V gene, CDR1 is MGHRA and CDR2 is YSYEKL. V dropped 0 bases and J dropped 10 bases, with 10 bases sitting between them. The CDR3 nucleotides read TGCGCCAGCAGCCAAGACCTCACCACCTCACCCCTCCACTTT. Translation gives CASSQDLTTSPLHF.

The V call is TRBV20-1, the J call TRBJ2-7; D gene ambiguous. CDR1 and CDR2 (germline): DFQATT, SNEGSKA (reference sequence). The CDR3 extends over 14 amino acids. Trimming cost V 1 base and J 3 bases, with 13 bases left between them. This CDR3 is CSARAGVNDYEQYF. The CDR3 DNA follows: TGCAGTGCTAGAGCAGGCGTAAACGACTACGAGCAGTACTTC.

This clonotype was seen repeatedly, ten times or more. The junction does not match germline at one end; this may be a read error. The rearrangement uses TRBV5-1 and TRBJ1-1; D is unresolved. Germline assignment: CDR1 SGHRS and CDR2 YFSETQ. The CDR3 length is 13 residues. The chain's CDR3 is CASSLAENTEAFF. The CDR3 bases are TGTGCCAGCAGCTTAGCTGAGAACACTGAAGCTTTCTTT.

This clonotype occurred many times. The chain employs TRBV20-1 and TRBJ2-1; tentatively, D is TRBD2 (7 bases). CDR3 length equals 13 residues. Deletions cut 6 bases from V and 10 bases from J, with 19 bases between. CDR1 is DFQATT and CDR2 is SNEGSKA in the germline V gene (reference sequence). In nucleotides, the CDR3 is TGCAGTGCCGGGGGGCTTGCTGGTAAGGAGCAGTTCTTC. This translates into CSAGGLAGKEQFF.

This clonotype was seen a handful of times. The V gene is TRBV5-1, the J gene TRBJ2-7; possible D gene TRBD1, 6 bases. Germline V gene lookup returns CDR1 SGHRS and CDR2 YFSETQ. V lost 4 bases to trimming and J lost 1 base, with 15 bases between them. The CDR3 extends over 15 amino acids. In nucleotides, the CDR3 is TGCGCCAGCAGCACAGACAGGACCGTATCCTACGAGCAGTACTTC. It yields the protein CASSTDRTVSYEQYF.

This clonotype was observed a few times. V usage is TRBV7-6 and J usage is TRBJ2-1; TRBD1 matches at 8 bases. Looked up from germline, CDR1 is SGHVS and CDR2 is FNYEAQ. V shed 4 bases and J 9 bases; nucleotides not matched to a gene: 2. The CDR3 is 12 amino acids. For the CDR3, the DNA is TGTGCCAGCAGCTCTACAGGGGGTGAGCAGTTCTTC. It yields the protein CASSSTGGEQFF.

This clonotype was counted a few times. The rearrangement joins TRBV28 to TRBJ2-1; 10 positions match TRBD2. Trimming cost V 7 bases and J 7 bases; bases outside gene matches: 7. Germline V gives CDR1 MDHEN, CDR2 SYDVKM. The CDR3 contains 14 residues. The CDR3 nucleotides are TGTGCCAGCACCCCGGGACTAGCGAGAAATGAGCAGTTCTTC. Translation gives CASTPGLARNEQFF.

The chain is built from TRBV7-6 and TRBJ2-1, with D possibly being TRBD1 or TRBD2 (5 bases each). CDR1 is SGHVS and CDR2 is FNYEAQ in the germline V gene. V lost 2 bases, J lost 8 bases, and 13 bases lay in between. This CDR3 contains 14 residues. CDR3 amino acids: CASSLSGASDEQFF. The DNA for the CDR3 is TGTGCCAGCAGCTTATCCGGGGCCTCGGATGAGCAGTTCTTC.

The V call is TRBV11-2, the J call TRBJ2-1; weak D call: TRBD2 (6 bases). The CDR3 loop spans 15 amino acids. V was clipped by 5 bases and J by 8 bases, with 19 bases between them. The germline CDR1 and CDR2 sequences are SGHAT and FQNNGV. CDR3 in DNA: TGTGCCAGCAGCCCCCGGGCCGGGAGCGGTCATGAGCAGTTCTTC. This encodes CASSPRAGSGHEQFF.

J is TRBJ1-5 and V is TRBV18; no definite D call. This CDR3 comprises 13 residues. Trimming stripped 2 bases from V and 3 bases from J, with 5 bases between. CDR1 and CDR2 (germline): KGHSH, LQKENI. The chain's CDR3 is CASSPGNNQPQHF. As DNA, the CDR3 is TGTGCCAGCTCACCAGGGAACAATCAGCCCCAGCATTTT.